Each of the 2 T cell receptor beta chains below was sequenced from the same sample in a study of T cell responses to AZD1222 COVID-19 vaccine. The method was immunoSEQ multiplex PCR; TCRdb's version includes in-frame clones alone and lacks a portion of them. The sample has around 130,000 clones; approximately 90% are singletons. Material: peripheral blood, obtained 28 days after the second AZD1222 dose. These receptors all stem from an adult who received the AZD1222 COVID-19 vaccine.

In its sample, this clone was seen once. This chain links TRBV3-1 (or the pseudogene TRBV3-2) with TRBJ1-3; D is undetermined. CDR1 and CDR2 (germline): LGHDT, YNNKEL (reference sequence). CDR3 length: 16 residues. Trimming took off 0 bases at V and 0 bases at J, with 9 bases between the two ends. The CDR3 coding sequence is TGTGCCAGCAGCCAAGATCAAGGGTTCTCTGGAAACACCATATATTTT. It specifies CASSQDQGFSGNTIYF.

This clone appeared a single time. This sequence joins TRBV28 and TRBJ2-7; maybe TRBD1 (5 bases). The CDR3 totals 13 residues. The V end was cut by 1 base, the J end by 6 bases, with 10 bases between. Germline V gene lookup returns CDR1 MDHEN and CDR2 SYDVKM. CDR3: CASSLSGQSEQYF. The CDR3 DNA sequence: TGTGCCAGCAGTTTATCCGGACAAAGCGAGCAGTACTTC. Based on the CDR3 plus reference TRBV28 and TRBJ2-7, the full variable domain is DVKVTQSSRYLVKRTGEKVFLECVQDMDHENMFWYRQDPGLGLRLIYFSYDVKMKEKGDIPEGYSVSREKKERFSLILESASTNQTSMYLCASSLSGQSEQYFGPGTRLTVT.